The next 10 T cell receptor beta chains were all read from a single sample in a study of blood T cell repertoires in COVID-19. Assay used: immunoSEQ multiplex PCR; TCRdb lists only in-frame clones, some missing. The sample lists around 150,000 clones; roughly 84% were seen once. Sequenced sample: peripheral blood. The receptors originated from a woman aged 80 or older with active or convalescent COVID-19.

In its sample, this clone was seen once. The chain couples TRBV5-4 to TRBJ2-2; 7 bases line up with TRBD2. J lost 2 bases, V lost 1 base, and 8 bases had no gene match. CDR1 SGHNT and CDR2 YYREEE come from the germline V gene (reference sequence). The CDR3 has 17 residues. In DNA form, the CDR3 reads TGTGCCAGCAGCTTGCCGGGGGGAAAAGATAACACCGGGGAGCTGTTTTTT. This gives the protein CASSLPGGKDNTGELFF.

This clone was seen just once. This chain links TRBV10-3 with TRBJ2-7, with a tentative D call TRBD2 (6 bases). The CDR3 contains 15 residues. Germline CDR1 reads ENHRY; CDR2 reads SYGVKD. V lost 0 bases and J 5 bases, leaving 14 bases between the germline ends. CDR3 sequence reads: CAISESEGWGHEQYF. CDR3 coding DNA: TGTGCCATCAGTGAGTCGGAGGGATGGGGCCACGAGCAGTACTTC.

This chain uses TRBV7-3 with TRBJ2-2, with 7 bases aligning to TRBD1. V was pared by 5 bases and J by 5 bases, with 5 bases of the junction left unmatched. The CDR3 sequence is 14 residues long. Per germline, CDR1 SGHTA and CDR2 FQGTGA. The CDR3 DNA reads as TGTGCCAGCAGCCCCGGGACAGCAACCGGGGAGCTGTTTTTT. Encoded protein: CASSPGTATGELFF. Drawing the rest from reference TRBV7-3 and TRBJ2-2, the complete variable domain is GAGVSQTPSNKVTEKGKYVELRCDPISGHTALYWYRQSLGQGPEFLIYFQGTGAADDSGLPNDRFFAVRPEGSVSTLKIQRTERGDSAVYLCASSPGTATGELFFGEGSRLTVL.

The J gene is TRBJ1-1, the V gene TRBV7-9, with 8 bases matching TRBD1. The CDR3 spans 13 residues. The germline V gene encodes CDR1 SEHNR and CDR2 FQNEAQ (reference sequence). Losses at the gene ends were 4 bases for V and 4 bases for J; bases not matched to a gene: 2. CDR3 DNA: TGTGCCAGCAGCTCACAGGGGGGCACTGAAGCTTTCTTT. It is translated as CASSSQGGTEAFF.

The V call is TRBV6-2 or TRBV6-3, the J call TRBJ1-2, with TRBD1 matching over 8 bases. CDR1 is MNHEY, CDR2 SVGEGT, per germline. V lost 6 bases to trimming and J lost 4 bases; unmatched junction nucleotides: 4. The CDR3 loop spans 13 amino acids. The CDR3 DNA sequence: TGTGCCAGCAGCTCTGGACAGGGCTATGGCTACACCTTC. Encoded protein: CASSSGQGYGYTF.

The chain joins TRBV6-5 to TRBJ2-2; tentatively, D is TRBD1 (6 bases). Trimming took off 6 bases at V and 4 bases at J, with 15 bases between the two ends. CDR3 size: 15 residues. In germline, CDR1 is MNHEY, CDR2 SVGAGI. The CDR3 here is CASSAGTYSTGELFF. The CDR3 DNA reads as TGTGCCAGCAGCGCCGGGACATACTCCACCGGGGAGCTGTTTTTT.

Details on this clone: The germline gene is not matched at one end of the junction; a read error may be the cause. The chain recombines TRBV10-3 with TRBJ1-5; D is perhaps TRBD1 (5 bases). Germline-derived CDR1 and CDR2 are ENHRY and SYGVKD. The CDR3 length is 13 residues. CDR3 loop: CAITDNPNQPQHF. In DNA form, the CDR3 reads TGTGCGATCACGGACAACCCCAATCAGCCCCAGCATTTT.

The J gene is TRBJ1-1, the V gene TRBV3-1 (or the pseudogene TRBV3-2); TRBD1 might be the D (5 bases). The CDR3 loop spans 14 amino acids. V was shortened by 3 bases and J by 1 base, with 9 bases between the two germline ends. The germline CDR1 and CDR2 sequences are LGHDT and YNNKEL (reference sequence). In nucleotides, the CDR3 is TGTGCCAGCAGCCAGGCAGGGCCGAACACTGAAGCTTTCTTT. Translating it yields CASSQAGPNTEAFF.

The CDR3 coding sequence is TGTGCCAGCAGCGTAGCCCTGACAGGGACCGACACTGAAGCTTTCTTT. Its translation: CASSVALTGTDTEAFF. V gene TRBV9 combines with J gene TRBJ1-1; TRBD1 aligns across 7 bases. The germline V gene has CDR1 SGDLS and CDR2 YYNGEE. This CDR3 is built from 16 residues. V shed 0 bases and J 3 bases; nucleotides not matched to a gene: 8. The full variable domain, rest sourced from reference TRBV9 and TRBJ1-1, is DSGVTQTPKHLITATGQRVTLRCSPRSGDLSVYWYQQSLDQGLQFLIQYYNGEERAKGNILERFSAQQFPDLHSELNLSSLELGDSALYFCASSVALTGTDTEAFFGQGTRLTVV.

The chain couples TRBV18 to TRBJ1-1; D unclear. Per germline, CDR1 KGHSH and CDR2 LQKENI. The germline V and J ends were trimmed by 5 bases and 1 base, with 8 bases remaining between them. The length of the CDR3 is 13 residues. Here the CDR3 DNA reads TGTGCCAGCTCAGCCTCGGGGAACACTGAAGCTTTCTTT. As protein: CASSASGNTEAFF.